Listed here are 22 T cell receptor beta chains from one sample, sequenced in a study of CD8 T cells in ankylosing spondylitis. Using its own MiXCR run on the 5' RACE reads, TCRdb lists one record per CDR3 protein. The repertoire consists of 350,000 to 400,000 distinct CDR3 sequences, with 20% to 25% occurring once and the leading ten covering around 13%. Sequenced sample: blood, either unsorted or a sorted T cell fraction (not recorded which). The receptors here all came from a male donor with ankylosing spondylitis or in good health (not recorded which).

This clonotype was seen a handful of times. The V and J genes are TRBV6-5 and TRBJ2-1; the D gene is possibly TRBD1 (5 bases). The V gene's germline CDR1 is MNHEY and CDR2 SVGAGI. V dropped 0 bases and J dropped 8 bases, with 11 bases sitting between them. The CDR3 consists of 14 residues. The CDR3 nucleotides are TGTGCCAGCAGTTACTCGAAACAGGCCCATGAGCAGTTCTTC. This translates into CASSYSKQAHEQFF.

This clonotype has more than one count but fewer than ten. The chain carries TRBV4-1 and TRBJ2-7; perhaps TRBD1 as D (6 bases). Trimming took off 1 base at V and 4 bases at J, with 14 bases between the two ends. The CDR3 has 15 amino acids. Per the germline V gene, CDR1 is MGHRA and CDR2 is YSYEKL. The CDR3 sequence: CASSQVQGSVYEQYF. DNA of the CDR3: TGCGCCAGCAGCCAAGTACAGGGTTCGGTTTACGAGCAGTACTTC.

This clonotype was found a few times. This chain uses TRBV2 with TRBJ2-1; D gene unclear. V lost 6 bases to trimming and J lost 0 bases, with 15 bases between them. This CDR3 is built from 16 residues. CDR1 SNHLY and CDR2 FYNNEI come from the germline V gene. CDR3 coding DNA: TGTGCCAGCAGCGCCAGACTTCTCAGCTCCTACAATGAGCAGTTCTTC. It specifies CASSARLLSSYNEQFF.

Notes on this clonotype: Its ends do not fully match the called genes, so a read error is possible. The V call is TRBV12-3 or TRBV12-4, the J call TRBJ2-1, with D perhaps TRBD1 or TRBD2 (5 bases each). This CDR3 region has 16 residues. For the CDR3, the DNA is TGTGCCAGCACTTTACAGAGAGGGGTATTCTACAATGAGCAGTTCTTC. Its protein product is CASTLQRGVFYNEQFF.

The V and J genes are TRBV11-2 and TRBJ2-3; 10 bases are shared with TRBD1. V was pared by 6 bases and J by 5 bases, with 5 bases of the junction left unmatched. The CDR3 has 14 amino acids. Germline CDR1 SGHAT, CDR2 FQNNGV. DNA of the CDR3: TGTGCCAGCAGGGGACAGGGGATGCGAGATACGCAGTATTTT. Amino acid sequence: CASRGQGMRDTQYF.

The chain has TRBV2 and TRBJ1-1; tentatively, D is TRBD1 (6 bases). This CDR3 is 15 amino acids long. Germline V CDR1 and CDR2: SNHLY, FYNNEI. V gave up 8 bases and J gave up 7 bases, with 23 bases separating them. The CDR3 here is CASWEGGAPFFEAFF. The CDR3 DNA reads as TGTGCCAGCTGGGAGGGGGGAGCCCCCTTCTTTGAAGCTTTCTTT.

This clonotype came up a few times. The rearrangement uses TRBV4-1 and TRBJ2-5, with D perhaps given as TRBD1 or TRBD2 (5 bases each). The CDR3 extends over 14 amino acids. The V and J ends lost 0 bases and 3 bases respectively, with 8 bases between them. Germline V CDR1 and CDR2: MGHRA, YSYEKL. The chain's CDR3 is CASSQDRGEETQYF. CDR3 coding DNA: TGCGCCAGCAGCCAAGATCGAGGGGAAGAGACCCAGTACTTC.

This clonotype turned up a few times. The chain's CDR3 is CASSIAGQGGIQYF. CDR3 bases: TGTGCCAGTAGTATAGCCGGACAGGGCGGCATTCAGTACTTC. The chain recombines TRBV19 with TRBJ2-4; 8 nucleotides line up with TRBD1. The CDR3 extends over 14 amino acids. Germline CDR1 and CDR2: LNHDA and SQIVND (reference sequence). V lost 1 base, J lost 9 bases, and 5 bases stayed unmatched.

This clonotype was seen a handful of times. The rearrangement links TRBV28 to TRBJ2-5; 12 nucleotides line up with TRBD2. Trimming at V came to 5 bases and at J to 0 bases, leaving 1 base not matched to a gene. Germline V lookup: CDR1 MDHEN, CDR2 SYDVKM. The CDR3 loop spans 15 amino acids. CDR3 DNA sequence: TGTGCCAGCAGTCGGACTAGCGGGGACCAAGAGACCCAGTACTTC. Translating it yields CASSRTSGDQETQYF.

The table lists this clonotype with a few counts. V gene TRBV5-8 combines with J gene TRBJ2-5; D not resolved. V was pared by 5 bases and J by 5 bases, with 22 bases between. The CDR3 is 16 amino acids. Germline V gene lookup returns CDR1 SGHTS and CDR2 YDEGEE. The CDR3 sequence is CASSFRPSERFETQYF. CDR3 sequence (DNA): TGTGCCAGCAGTTTTCGTCCATCAGAGCGTTTTGAGACCCAGTACTTC.

This rearrangement joins TRBV7-2 to TRBJ2-7; D is perhaps TRBD2 (7 bases). Germline V gene lookup returns CDR1 SGHTA and CDR2 FQGNSA. The CDR3 length is 13 residues. V shed 7 bases and J shed 3 bases, with 13 bases lying between them. CDR3 amino acids: CASTLGGDYEQYF. The CDR3 DNA sequence: TGTGCCAGCACCCTAGGGGGGGACTACGAGCAGTACTTC.

This clonotype was seen more than once but under ten times. The genes are TRBV20-1 and TRBJ2-7; 7 bases are a match to TRBD1. V lost 0 bases and J lost 4; bases outside the gene matches: 6. Germline V gives CDR1 DFQATT, CDR2 SNEGSKA (reference sequence). The length of the CDR3 is 14 residues. The CDR3 reads CSARDFRRGYEQYF. The CDR3 nucleotides are TGCAGTGCTAGAGATTTCCGCAGGGGGTACGAGCAGTACTTC.

This clonotype appeared a few times. This sequence joins TRBV12-3 or TRBV12-4 and TRBJ2-5; the match to TRBD2 covers 10 bases. The CDR3 contains 18 residues. After removal of 2 bases from V and 1 base from J, the junction contained 10 bases not matched to a gene. In DNA form, the CDR3 reads TGTGCCAGCAGTTTAATTAGCGGGGGGATCCCATCCCAAGAGACCCAGTACTTC. Protein: CASSLISGGIPSQETQYF.

This clonotype was counted only a few times. CDR3 sequence: CASSSGGTQFYEQYF. The CDR3 DNA sequence: TGTGCCAGCAGTTCGGGAGGGACGCAGTTCTACGAGCAGTACTTC. The rearrangement uses TRBV27 and TRBJ2-7; 8 positions match TRBD2. This CDR3 has 15 amino acids. V gave up 4 bases and J gave up 3 bases; unmatched junction bases: 8. The germline CDR1 and CDR2 sequences are MNHEY and SMNVEV (reference sequence).

The chain links TRBV6-1 to TRBJ2-3; TRBD2 agrees at 7 bases. Germline V gene sequence: CDR1 MNHNS, CDR2 SASEGT. The CDR3 contains 17 residues. After removal of 7 bases from V and 2 bases from J, the junction contained 15 bases not matched to a gene. The CDR3 protein is CASTLRGLADYTDTQYF. The CDR3 DNA follows: TGTGCCAGCACCCTCCGAGGGCTAGCGGATTACACAGATACGCAGTATTTT.

The chain carries TRBV5-4 and TRBJ2-5, with TRBD1 matching 7 bases. V was clipped by 5 bases and J by 1 base; unmatched bases: 8. Germline V gene data show CDR1 as SGHNT and CDR2 as YYREEE (reference sequence). The CDR3 runs to 15 residues. The CDR3 sequence: CASRGIGQVQETQYF. The CDR3 coding sequence is TGTGCCAGCAGGGGGATAGGACAGGTCCAAGAGACCCAGTACTTC.

V and J are TRBV6-2 or TRBV6-3 and TRBJ2-5; tentatively, D is TRBD1 or TRBD2 (6 bases each). The CDR3 is made up of 13 amino acids. Germline V gene data show CDR1 as MNHEY and CDR2 as SVGEGT. V was clipped by 5 bases and J by 5 bases, with 12 bases between them. The CDR3 here is CASSKRGRETQYF. The CDR3 nucleotides are TGTGCCAGCAGTAAGAGGGGGAGGGAGACCCAGTACTTC.

The J gene is TRBJ2-3, the V gene TRBV28, with unresolved D. V shed 2 bases and J shed 5 bases, with 8 bases lying between them. CDR1 is MDHEN and CDR2 is SYDVKM in the germline V gene. The CDR3 covers 13 residues. Written as DNA, the CDR3 is TGTGCCAGCAGTTTAGGGTCTGGAGATACGCAGTATTTT. Amino acids: CASSLGSGDTQYF.

This clonotype was detected a few times. The rearrangement joins TRBV4-1 to TRBJ1-1; 8 bases align to TRBD1. Unmatched junction bases numbered 5, after V lost 1 base and J lost 4 bases. Per germline, CDR1 MGHRA and CDR2 YSYEKL. CDR3 length equals 15 residues. CDR3 amino acids: CASSQARTGITEAFF. The CDR3 DNA is TGCGCCAGCAGCCAAGCTCGGACAGGGATCACTGAAGCTTTCTTT.

This clonotype was seen only a few times. V and J are TRBV12-5 and TRBJ2-5; the D call may be TRBD1 or TRBD2 (5 bases each). Looked up from germline, CDR1 is LGHNT and CDR2 is FRNRAP. With 6 bases removed from V and 1 base from J, the gap between germline ends came to 12 bases. The CDR3 is made up of 14 amino acids. The CDR3 sequence is CASGDWTTQETQYF. In nucleotides, the CDR3 is TGTGCTAGTGGGGACTGGACAACCCAAGAGACCCAGTACTTC.

The chain has TRBV3-1 and TRBJ2-1; D is uncertain. The germline gives CDR1 LGHDT, CDR2 YNNKEL (reference sequence). CDR3 size: 12 residues. V lost 1 base to trimming and J lost 10 bases, with 8 bases between them. The CDR3 DNA is TGTGCCAGCAGCCAAGTTCAGGTGGAGCAGTTCTTC. This gives the protein CASSQVQVEQFF.

This clonotype was seen at least ten times. The chain uses TRBV2 and TRBJ1-1; D perhaps matches TRBD1 (5 bases). The CDR3 covers 13 residues. Germline CDR1 reads SNHLY; CDR2 reads FYNNEI. V lost 4 bases, J lost 0 bases, and 6 bases lay in between. CDR3 in DNA: TGTGCCAGCAGTGGACAGCTGAACACTGAAGCTTTCTTT. Its translation is CASSGQLNTEAFF.